One sample yielded the 28 T cell receptor beta chains listed below, sequenced in a study of blood T cell repertoires in COVID-19. Libraries were prepared by immunoSEQ multiplex PCR; TCRdb keeps only in-frame clonotypes and omits some of them. This table has 55,000 to 75,000 clones, about 81% appearing once. Sequenced: peripheral blood. The receptors here all came from a human donor in a cohort sampled during active COVID-19.

The gene calls are TRBV9 and TRBJ2-7; 8 bases map to TRBD1. The germline CDR1 and CDR2 sequences are SGDLS and YYNGEE. Losses at the gene ends were 0 bases for V and 5 bases for J; bases not matched to a gene: 7. The CDR3 is 15 amino acids. The CDR3 loop is CASSVGQGAGNEQYF. In DNA form, the CDR3 reads TGTGCCAGCAGCGTAGGCCAGGGGGCGGGCAACGAGCAGTACTTC.

The J gene is TRBJ1-2, the V gene TRBV5-1; TRBD1 agrees at 7 bases. In germline, CDR1 is SGHRS, CDR2 YFSETQ. The CDR3 length is 14 residues. V lost 0 bases to trimming and J lost 12 bases; unmatched junction nucleotides: 11. The CDR3 loop reads CASSLAGTEGPNTF. The CDR3 nucleotides are TGCGCCAGCAGCTTGGCCGGGACAGAGGGGCCTAACACCTTC.

J is TRBJ1-4 and V is TRBV18; 7 bases are shared with TRBD1. Germline V CDR1 and CDR2: KGHSH, LQKENI. CDR3 length equals 14 residues. Trimming at V came to 6 bases and at J to 4 bases, leaving 5 bases not matched to a gene. This CDR3 reads CASSRGQLNEKLFF. The CDR3 DNA sequence: TGTGCCAGCTCTCGGGGACAGCTTAATGAAAAACTGTTTTTT. Full variable domain (outside the CDR3, taken from reference TRBV18 and TRBJ1-4): NAGVMQNPRHLVRRRGQEARLRCSPMKGHSHVYWYRQLPEEGLKFMVYLQKENIIDESGMPKERFSAEFPKEGPSILRIQQVVRGDSAAYFCASSRGQLNEKLFFGSGTQLSVL.

V is TRBV24-1 and J is TRBJ2-3; D may be TRBD2 (7 bases). In germline, CDR1 is KGHDR, CDR2 SFDVKD. There are 16 residues in the CDR3. Trimming shortened V by 5 bases and J by 4 bases, and 18 bases separated the two germline ends. CDR3: CATSAPGRGGADTQYF. The CDR3 DNA is TGTGCCACCAGTGCCCCGGGGAGGGGGGGAGCAGATACGCAGTATTTT.

The chain employs TRBV7-3 and TRBJ1-1; D gene unclear. CDR3 length equals 12 residues. Trimming shortened V by 6 bases and J by 1 base, and 6 bases separated the two germline ends. Germline values: CDR1 SGHTA, CDR2 FQGTGA. The CDR3 spells CASSLSNTEAFF. In DNA form, the CDR3 reads TGTGCCAGCAGTCTATCGAACACTGAAGCTTTCTTT.

The rearrangement links TRBV18 to TRBJ2-7; TRBD1 matches 11 bases. Germline CDR1 reads KGHSH; CDR2 reads LQKENI. The length of the CDR3 is 13 residues. V shed 9 bases, J shed 2 bases, and the junction held 3 bases outside the gene matches. This CDR3 reads CASRTGGTYEQYF. For the CDR3, the DNA is TGTGCCAGTAGGACAGGGGGCACCTACGAGCAGTACTTC.

For the CDR3, the DNA is TGTGCCAGCAGAGAATGGGGGACAGGGGATACTGAAGCTTTCTTT. Translation gives CASREWGTGDTEAFF. The J gene is TRBJ1-1, the V gene TRBV3-1 (or the pseudogene TRBV3-2); 10 nucleotides agree with TRBD1. Germline CDR1 reads LGHDT; CDR2 reads YNNKEL (reference sequence). V trimming: 6 bases; J trimming: 5 bases; junction bases outside the gene matches: 9. The CDR3 runs to 15 residues.

The chain couples TRBV6-2 or TRBV6-3 to TRBJ2-5; TRBD2 aligns across 8 bases. CDR1 MNHEY and CDR2 SVGEGT come from the germline V gene. The junction had 4 bases not matched to a gene; V was cut back by 6 bases and J by 1 base. This CDR3 has 14 residues. CDR3 DNA: TGTGCCAGCAGCCGGACTAGCCCCCAAGAGACCCAGTACTTC. Residues: CASSRTSPQETQYF.

This sequence joins TRBV5-1 and TRBJ2-2; D is ambiguous. The CDR3 is 14 amino acids. Germline CDR1 is SGHRS and CDR2 is YFSETQ. The ends were cut back, 5 bases at V and 0 bases at J, with 8 bases in the middle. The CDR3 protein is CASRETPNTGELFF. Written as DNA, the CDR3 is TGCGCCAGCAGAGAAACTCCGAACACCGGGGAGCTGTTTTTT.

The J gene is TRBJ2-7, the V gene TRBV4-2; weak D call: TRBD2 (6 bases). This CDR3 comprises 19 residues. CDR1 is LGHNA, CDR2 YNFKEQ, per germline. V shed 0 bases and J shed 6 bases, with 27 bases lying between them. CDR3 residues: CASSQDTTRMVPFYREQYF. Here the CDR3 DNA reads TGTGCCAGCAGCCAAGATACGACTAGAATGGTTCCTTTTTACCGCGAGCAGTACTTC.

The chain carries TRBV15 and TRBJ2-1; D is unclear. Trimming left V 0 bases short and J 8 bases short, with 14 bases between. The CDR3 runs to 15 residues. Germline lookup yields CDR1 LNHNV and CDR2 YYDKDF (reference sequence). The CDR3 sequence is CATSREFAHEDEQFF. DNA of the CDR3: TGTGCCACCAGCAGAGAATTTGCCCATGAGGATGAGCAGTTCTTC.

J is TRBJ2-6 and V is TRBV28; D might be TRBD1 (6 bases). This CDR3 contains 16 residues. V was trimmed by 8 bases and J by 0 bases, leaving 14 bases between them. CDR1 is MDHEN, CDR2 SYDVKM, per germline. In DNA form, the CDR3 reads TGTGCCAGCTTGGGGGCATCGGGCTCTGGGGCCAACGTCCTGACTTTC. Amino acid sequence: CASLGASGSGANVLTF. The full variable domain, in which reference TRBV28 and TRBJ2-6 provide the parts outside the CDR3, is DVKVTQSSRYLVKRTGEKVFLECVQDMDHENMFWYRQDPGLGLRLIYFSYDVKMKEKGDIPEGYSVSREKKERFSLILESASTNQTSMYLCASLGASGSGANVLTFGAGSRLTVL.

V is TRBV18 and J is TRBJ2-3; D is uncertain. Deletions cut 3 bases from V and 7 bases from J, with 14 bases between. Germline CDR1 is KGHSH and CDR2 is LQKENI. The CDR3 has 14 amino acids. CDR3 region: CASSPGKVWNTQYF. For the CDR3, the DNA is TGTGCCAGCTCACCGGGCAAGGTTTGGAATACGCAGTATTTT.

The rearrangement uses TRBV6-2 or TRBV6-3 and TRBJ2-7, with TRBD1 matching 10 bases. Germline values: CDR1 MNHEY, CDR2 SVGEGT. The CDR3 is made up of 14 amino acids. Losses at the gene ends were 6 bases for V and 7 bases for J; bases not matched to a gene: 9. CDR3 sequence: CASSPGQGSGEQYF. The CDR3 nucleotides read TGTGCCAGCAGCCCGGGACAGGGGTCGGGGGAGCAGTACTTC.

This chain's CDR3 is CASSPPGTGGYEQYF. The CDR3 DNA reads as TGTGCCAGCTCACCACCCGGGACAGGGGGATACGAGCAGTACTTC. This rearrangement joins TRBV18 to TRBJ2-7; TRBD1 matches at 11 bases. Losses at the gene ends were 0 bases for V and 4 bases for J; bases not matched to a gene: 2. The CDR3 consists of 15 residues. Germline CDR1 KGHSH, CDR2 LQKENI.

The CDR3 nucleotides are TGTGCCAGTAAATCAGGGGCGACCTCTGGGGCCAACGTCCTGACTTTC. This codes for CASKSGATSGANVLTF. The chain links TRBV19 to TRBJ2-6, with D possibly matching TRBD1 (6 bases). Germline CDR1 reads LNHDA; CDR2 reads SQIVND (reference sequence). This CDR3 is built from 16 residues. The V and J ends lost 7 bases and 0 bases respectively, with 13 bases between them.

This clone occurred once. The chain has TRBV5-1 and TRBJ1-1; D gene uncertain. From germline, CDR1 is SGHRS and CDR2 YFSETQ. The CDR3 is made up of 14 amino acids. Trimming took 0 bases from V and 1 from J, leaving 7 bases between them. The chain's CDR3 is CASSLVSGNTEAFF. The CDR3 DNA reads TGCGCCAGCAGCTTGGTATCAGGGAACACTGAAGCTTTCTTT.

This sequence joins TRBV28 and TRBJ1-5; D ambiguous. The germline V gene has CDR1 MDHEN and CDR2 SYDVKM. The CDR3 runs to 12 residues. V was trimmed by 6 bases and J by 8 bases, leaving 11 bases between them. The CDR3, as DNA: TGTGCCAGCAGCTCTCGATTAGAGCCCCAGCATTTT. This encodes CASSSRLEPQHF.

This clone was counted only a few times. The chain is built from TRBV2 and TRBJ2-7, with 7 bases fitting TRBD2. V trimming: 6 bases; J trimming: 3 bases; junction bases outside the gene matches: 14. Germline V gives CDR1 SNHLY, CDR2 FYNNEI. This CDR3 comprises 16 residues. DNA for the CDR3: TGTGCCAGCAGGGGGGGGTATAGCGGCAGCAGCTACGAGCAGTACTTC. Translating gives CASRGGYSGSSYEQYF.

This chain links TRBV7-2 with TRBJ1-2; no firm D call. Trimming took 10 bases from V and 4 from J, leaving 16 bases between them. The germline CDR1 and CDR2 sequences are SGHTA and FQGNSA. The CDR3 totals 13 residues. The CDR3 loop reads CATQRTPGYGYTF. The CDR3 DNA sequence: TGTGCCACCCAGAGGACTCCTGGCTATGGCTACACCTTC.

The chain employs TRBV7-8 and TRBJ1-5; the D gene is possibly TRBD1 (6 bases). This CDR3 region has 13 residues. The V end lost 1 base, the J end lost 8 bases, and 9 bases lay between the germline ends. Germline CDR1 reads SGHVS; CDR2 reads FQNEAQ. CDR3 protein: CASSLGGQEPQHF. The CDR3 DNA is TGTGCCAGCAGCTTAGGGGGGCAGGAGCCCCAGCATTTT.

This chain joins TRBV7-3 and TRBJ2-1, with 14 bases that match TRBD2. Germline loops: CDR1 SGHTA, CDR2 FQGTGA. V shed 5 bases, J shed 8 bases, and the junction held 5 bases outside the gene matches. This CDR3 region has 15 residues. The CDR3 DNA sequence: TGTGCCAGCAGCCCGGGACTAGCGGGAGCAGATGAGCAGTTCTTC. It translates to CASSPGLAGADEQFF.

This rearrangement joins TRBV10-3 to TRBJ2-7; possible D gene TRBD1, 5 bases. The CDR3 consists of 15 residues. From germline, CDR1 is ENHRY and CDR2 SYGVKD. V lost 3 bases and J lost 3, with 15 bases in between. CDR3 sequence (DNA): TGTGCCATCAGTGACAGGGATGCAGGAAGCTACGAGCAGTACTTC. Encoded protein: CAISDRDAGSYEQYF.

V usage is TRBV5-1 and J usage is TRBJ1-6; 7 nucleotides align to TRBD1. Germline lookup yields CDR1 SGHRS and CDR2 YFSETQ. Trimming cost V 7 bases and J 8 bases; bases outside gene matches: 12. This CDR3 spans 15 amino acids. The CDR3 bases are TGCGCCAGCTCCTATTTGACAGGGATGGATTCACCCCTCCACTTT. Protein sequence: CASSYLTGMDSPLHF.

The V gene is TRBV13, the J gene TRBJ1-1; D is perhaps TRBD1 (6 bases). Germline V gene sequence: CDR1 PRHDT, CDR2 FYEKMQ (reference sequence). The CDR3 length is 12 residues. Trimming removed 8 bases at V and 8 bases at J, with 15 bases between. The CDR3 loop is CASSISGTEAFF. CDR3 bases: TGTGCCAGCTCAATCTCCGGGACAGAAGCTTTCTTT.

This clone was seen once. This rearrangement joins TRBV24-1 to TRBJ1-1; unclear D gene. The CDR3 is 10 amino acids. CDR1 is KGHDR, CDR2 SFDVKD, per germline. Trimming cost V 9 bases and J 8 bases, with 9 bases left between them. The CDR3 here is CATVPGEAFF. CDR3 bases: TGTGCCACCGTGCCGGGGGAAGCTTTCTTT.

This clone was detected only a few times. The chain recombines TRBV24-1 with TRBJ2-1, with 10 bases that match TRBD1. Germline V gives CDR1 KGHDR, CDR2 SFDVKD. The length of the CDR3 is 16 residues. Germline trimming cut 4 bases from V and 5 bases from J; bases unmatched to any gene: 7. The CDR3 nucleotides read TGTGCCACCAGTGACCAAGCGGGGACAGGGGACAATGAGCAGTTCTTC. Protein product: CATSDQAGTGDNEQFF.

The gene calls are TRBV29-1 and TRBJ1-1, with unresolved D. This CDR3 has 11 amino acids. V lost 5 bases and J 5 bases, leaving 9 bases between the germline ends. Per germline, CDR1 SQVTM and CDR2 ANQGSEA. The CDR3 bases are TGCAGCGTTTTGGGGAGAACTGAAGCTTTCTTT. It yields the protein CSVLGRTEAFF.